The 9 T cell receptor beta chains listed next were all sequenced from one sample in a study of cytomegalovirus exposure and HLA in healthy donors. Amplification used 60 Vbeta primers and 13 Jbeta primers. Clones were read by immunoSEQ multiplex PCR, and TCRdb kept only the in-frame ones, dropping some. The profile shows approximately 120,000 clones, roughly four fifths of them singletons. Sequenced material: PBMCs. These receptors were collected from a man in his forties or fifties in good health and CMV-seronegative.

As concerns this clone: The same CDR3 arises from other DNA sequences in this sample as well. The V gene is TRBV5-1, the J gene TRBJ2-3; TRBD1 is a possible D gene (6 bases). The V and J ends lost 0 bases and 6 bases respectively, with 14 bases between them. This CDR3 has 15 residues. Germline-derived CDR1 and CDR2 are SGHRS and YFSETQ. CDR3 amino acids: CASSLVGRGPDTQYF. CDR3 nucleotides: TGCGCCAGCAGCTTGGTCGGCAGGGGCCCCGATACGCAGTATTTT. The full variable domain, rest sourced from reference TRBV5-1 and TRBJ2-3, is KAGVTQTPRYLIKTRGQQVTLSCSPISGHRSVSWYQQTPGQGLQFLFEYFSETQRNKGNFPGRFSGRQFSNSRSEMNVSTLELGDSALYLCASSLVGRGPDTQYFGPGTRLTVL.

As for this clone: The junction shows a germline mismatch at one end, possibly a read error. The gene calls are TRBV30 and TRBJ1-1; 9 bases line up with TRBD1. CDR1 and CDR2 from the germline V gene are GTSNPN and SVGIG (reference sequence). There are 15 residues in the CDR3. CDR3 bases: TGTGCCTGGAGTATTACCGGGACAGGGAACGCTGAAGCTTTCTTT. Protein product: CAWSITGTGNAEAFF.

The rearrangement uses TRBV4-1 and TRBJ1-3; 9 bases are shared with TRBD1. The CDR3 has 16 residues. From germline, CDR1 is MGHRA and CDR2 YSYEKL. V gave up 0 bases and J gave up 10 bases; unmatched junction bases: 10. CDR3 DNA: TGCGCCAGCAGCCAAGAGGGGACAGGGCTTTTTTCGACCATATATTTT. Its translation: CASSQEGTGLFSTIYF.

The chain combines TRBV5-1 with TRBJ2-3, with TRBD2 as a possible D gene (7 bases). CDR3 length: 15 residues. Between the trimmed V and J ends, which lost 4 bases and 1 base, there was a span of 13 bases. CDR1 and CDR2 from the germline V gene are SGHRS and YFSETQ. CDR3 protein: CASSAGGPRTDTQYF. Here the CDR3 DNA reads TGCGCCAGCAGCGCCGGGGGGCCGCGCACAGATACGCAGTATTTT. Variable domain in full (rest from reference TRBV5-1 and TRBJ2-3): KAGVTQTPRYLIKTRGQQVTLSCSPISGHRSVSWYQQTPGQGLQFLFEYFSETQRNKGNFPGRFSGRQFSNSRSEMNVSTLELGDSALYLCASSAGGPRTDTQYFGPGTRLTVL.

This clone was counted a few times. The chain couples TRBV2 to TRBJ2-7, with TRBD1 matching over 8 bases. Germline V gene lookup returns CDR1 SNHLY and CDR2 FYNNEI. This CDR3 has 17 amino acids. After removal of 4 bases from V and 5 bases from J, the junction contained 16 bases not matched to a gene. The CDR3, as DNA: TGTGCCAGCAGTGTTTTGCTCAGGGGGCCAGCGGCACACGAGCAGTACTTC. It codes for CASSVLLRGPAAHEQYF.

The rearrangement links TRBV6-5 to TRBJ2-3, with 8 bases that match TRBD2. This CDR3 is built from 15 residues. Germline-derived CDR1 and CDR2 are MNHEY and SVGAGI. The J segment lost 1 base and the V segment lost 8 bases, leaving 8 bases of the junction unmatched. The CDR3 DNA follows: TGTGCCAGCGCCCTCGAGCGGGGGCGCACAGATACGCAGTATTTT. Protein product: CASALERGRTDTQYF.

This clone was found a few times. The chain recombines TRBV5-1 with TRBJ2-7, with D possibly TRBD1 on 6 matching bases. The V and J ends lost 0 bases and 3 bases respectively, with 10 bases between them. The CDR3 runs to 14 residues. Germline V gene data show CDR1 as SGHRS and CDR2 as YFSETQ. CDR3 residues: CASSLAGDLYEQYF. The DNA of the CDR3 is TGCGCCAGCAGCTTGGCAGGGGACCTCTACGAGCAGTACTTC.

The chain is built from TRBV6-1 and TRBJ1-1; D might be TRBD1 (5 bases). The CDR3 sequence is 13 residues long. Per germline, CDR1 MNHNS and CDR2 SASEGT. Trimming removed 8 bases from V and 0 bases from J, with 10 bases in between. The CDR3 DNA follows: TGTGCCAGCCTATGGGGCCTGAACACTGAAGCTTTCTTT. Protein product: CASLWGLNTEAFF.

The chain links TRBV6-6 to TRBJ2-1, with no clear D. V lost 0 bases and J lost 0, with 9 bases in between. The germline V gene has CDR1 MNHNY and CDR2 SVGAGI (reference sequence). The CDR3 spans 16 residues. DNA of the CDR3: TGTGCCAGCAGTTACTCGATCTGGAGCTCCTACAATGAGCAGTTCTTC. Amino acid sequence: CASSYSIWSSYNEQFF.